The T cell receptor beta chain described here comes from a study of T cell responses to AZD1222 COVID-19 vaccine (dated by TCRdb to the early 2020s). With respect to the entire study: A total of 233 trial participants underwent TCR sequencing, of whom nearly 210 received two doses of AZD1222 and some 26 received two doses of the MenACWY control vaccine. Trial participants were enrolled into age subgroups of 18-55, 56-69 and 70-plus years, which contained 148, 28 and 57 TCR-sequenced participants, respectively.

The CDR3 regions of human TCRbeta chains were subjected to immunosequencing. Concerning the study's data processing: TCRs in the repertoires were matched against a reference library of SARS-CoV-2-specific TCRs that had been generated with the MIRA antigen-specificity platform. Breadth was defined as the fraction of unique TCRs that were SARS-CoV-2-associated. Depth was defined as the fraction of total T cells that were SARS-CoV-2-associated. Using the MIRA data, each spike-specific TCR was mapped to the spike region that the TCR reacts to and placed in a CD4 or CD8 class. Log10-transformed breadth and depth values were compared by one-way ANOVA with Sidak's multiple comparisons tests. TCRdb took over this immuneACCESS table, retaining in-frame rearrangements with V and J assigned. Such tables are incomplete; in checked studies, under half of the missing clones stem from an unresolved V gene, and the remainder is unexplained. V and J calls and clone size follow that table, whereas D and trimming were derived from the DNA. This sample is represented by around 53,000 clones; 85% to 90% of them were singletons. The ten largest clones add up to roughly a fifth of the sample.

Measured from the cysteine to the phenylalanine, the CDR3 is 12 residues long. Only the CDR3 part of the read is kept: 36 bases, read in frame from the first base. The germline V gene (reference sequence) supplies CDR1 LGHDT and CDR2 YNNKEL. V is pared back by 2 bases and J by 8 bases, with 9 bases lying between the germline termini. In the case of this clone: The antigen this receptor binds is unknown. Base quality data are lacking; no much larger clone is found one base away.

Overall study results and their limits: Participants were mostly white British and included more females than males, and it was suggested by the authors that clonal diversity may have been underestimated. CD4 TCRs associated with the vaccine covered the entire spike protein, and the dominant responses were in regions 160-218 and 743-854. Conclusions about previously exposed vaccinees were limited because only six or seven AZD1222 recipients were SARS-CoV-2 seropositive at baseline. After two AZD1222 doses, spike-specific TCR breadth and depth were significantly higher than at day 0 and than in MenACWY recipients. Because no samples from the day 14 peak response were available, repertoires could be characterized only after the peak T cell response. The 56-69-year group was small, and its depth increase did not reach significance, likely because of low power. Nearly half of unique spike-specific TCRs reportedly recognized epitopes outside regions mutated in the B.1.351 and B.1.1.7 variants.

The meaning of the sample's time point label: baseline before first vaccination. In the paper's terms, the treatment or condition label means: meningococcal conjugate vaccine given as trial control. Vaccinee samples were obtained from the UK trials COV001 and COV002, which included a single-blind randomized controlled phase 2/3 trial of AZD1222 (ChAdOx1 nCoV-19) in healthy adults. For TCRbeta chain sequencing, PBMC samples were collected from trial participants at day 0 and at day 28 after the second dose. The sequence links TRBV3-1 (or the pseudogene TRBV3-2) to TRBJ1-1, and perhaps TRBD1 as D gene, on 6 matching bases. The source material was peripheral blood, sampled on day 0 of MenACWY control vaccination. The sequence was obtained from an adult in good health. CDR3 reads: CASSQLGAEAFF. The DNA sequence reads TGTGCCAGCAGCCAATTGGGGGCGGAAGCTTTCTTT.